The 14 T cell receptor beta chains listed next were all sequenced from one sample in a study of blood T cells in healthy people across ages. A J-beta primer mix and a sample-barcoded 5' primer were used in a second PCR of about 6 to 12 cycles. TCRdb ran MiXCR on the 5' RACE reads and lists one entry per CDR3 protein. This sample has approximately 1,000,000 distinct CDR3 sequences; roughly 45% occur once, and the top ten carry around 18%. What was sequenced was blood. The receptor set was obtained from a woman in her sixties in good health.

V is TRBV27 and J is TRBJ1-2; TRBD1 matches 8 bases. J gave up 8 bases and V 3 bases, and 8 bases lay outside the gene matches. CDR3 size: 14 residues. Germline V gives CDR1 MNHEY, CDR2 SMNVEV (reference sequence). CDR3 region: CASSFLQGGSGYTF. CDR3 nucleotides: TGTGCCAGCAGTTTTTTACAGGGGGGGAGCGGCTACACCTTC.

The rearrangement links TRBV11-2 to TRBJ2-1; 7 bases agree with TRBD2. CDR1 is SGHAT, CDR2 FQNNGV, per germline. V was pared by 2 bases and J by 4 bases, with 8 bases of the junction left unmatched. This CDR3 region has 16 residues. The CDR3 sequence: CASSLNAGAHYNEQFF. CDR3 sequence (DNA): TGTGCCAGCAGCTTAAATGCGGGAGCCCATTACAATGAGCAGTTCTTC.

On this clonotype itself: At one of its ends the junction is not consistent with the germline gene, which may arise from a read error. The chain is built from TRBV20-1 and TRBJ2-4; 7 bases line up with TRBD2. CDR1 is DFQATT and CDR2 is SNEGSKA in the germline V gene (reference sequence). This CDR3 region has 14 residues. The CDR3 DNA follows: TGCAGTGCTTTACTAGCGCAAGCCGAAAACATTCAGTACTTC. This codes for CSALLAQAENIQYF.

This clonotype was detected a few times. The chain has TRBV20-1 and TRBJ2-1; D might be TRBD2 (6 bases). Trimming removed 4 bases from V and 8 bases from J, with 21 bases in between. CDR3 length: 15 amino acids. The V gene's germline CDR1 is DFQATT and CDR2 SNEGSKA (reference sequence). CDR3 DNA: TGCAGTGCTACCTACCGACTAGAAGGGATCGATGAGCAGTTCTTC. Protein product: CSATYRLEGIDEQFF.

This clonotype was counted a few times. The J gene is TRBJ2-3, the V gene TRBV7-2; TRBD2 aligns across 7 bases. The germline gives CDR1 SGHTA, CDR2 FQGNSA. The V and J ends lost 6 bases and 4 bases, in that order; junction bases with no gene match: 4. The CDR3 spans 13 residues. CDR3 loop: CASRGGAADTQYF. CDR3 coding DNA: TGTGCCAGCAGGGGAGGGGCGGCAGATACGCAGTATTTT.

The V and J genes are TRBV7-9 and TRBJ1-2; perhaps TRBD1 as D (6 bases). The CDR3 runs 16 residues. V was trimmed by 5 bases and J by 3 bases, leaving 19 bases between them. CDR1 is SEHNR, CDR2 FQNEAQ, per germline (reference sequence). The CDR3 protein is CASSTFRGLEDYGYTF. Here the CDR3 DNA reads TGTGCCAGCAGCACATTCAGGGGCTTAGAGGACTATGGCTACACCTTC.

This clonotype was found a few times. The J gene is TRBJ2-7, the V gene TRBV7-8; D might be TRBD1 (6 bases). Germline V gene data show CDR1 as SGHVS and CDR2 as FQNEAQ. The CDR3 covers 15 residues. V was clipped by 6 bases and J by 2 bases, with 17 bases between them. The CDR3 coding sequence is TGTGCCAGCAGTTCCGTGGGGGCAGGGGCCTACGAGCAGTACTTC. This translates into CASSSVGAGAYEQYF.

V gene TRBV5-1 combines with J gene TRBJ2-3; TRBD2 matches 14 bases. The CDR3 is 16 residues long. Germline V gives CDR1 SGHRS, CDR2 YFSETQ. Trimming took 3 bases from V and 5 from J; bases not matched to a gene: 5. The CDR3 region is CASSSAGLAGGDTQYF. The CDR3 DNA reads TGCGCCAGCAGCTCGGCCGGACTAGCGGGAGGAGATACGCAGTATTTT.

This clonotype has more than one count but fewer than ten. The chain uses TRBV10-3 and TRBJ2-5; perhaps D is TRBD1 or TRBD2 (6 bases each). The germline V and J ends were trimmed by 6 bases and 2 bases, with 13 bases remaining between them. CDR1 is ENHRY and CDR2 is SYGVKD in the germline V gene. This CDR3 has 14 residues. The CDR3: CAIRSGGLQETQYF. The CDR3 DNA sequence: TGTGCCATCAGGAGTGGGGGGCTTCAAGAGACCCAGTACTTC.

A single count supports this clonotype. In DNA, the CDR3 is TGTGCCACCAGCAGAGCCGTAGGTATCTCCTACGAGCAGTACTTC. This encodes CATSRAVGISYEQYF. The V and J genes are TRBV15 and TRBJ2-7; no firm D call. Germline V gene lookup returns CDR1 LNHNV and CDR2 YYDKDF (reference sequence). V was shortened by 1 base and J by 0 bases, with 10 bases between the two germline ends. The CDR3 is 15 residues long.

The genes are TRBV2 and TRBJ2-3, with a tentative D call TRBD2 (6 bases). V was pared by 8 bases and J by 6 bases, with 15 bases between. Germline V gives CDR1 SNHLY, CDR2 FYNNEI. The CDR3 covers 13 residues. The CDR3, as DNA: TGTGCCAGCCTCCGGGACTCCGGGGATACGCAGTATTTT. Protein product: CASLRDSGDTQYF.

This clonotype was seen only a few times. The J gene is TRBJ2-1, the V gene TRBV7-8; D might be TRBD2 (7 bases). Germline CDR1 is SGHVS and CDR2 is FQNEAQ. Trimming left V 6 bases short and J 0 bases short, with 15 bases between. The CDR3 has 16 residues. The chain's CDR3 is CASRGGGLSSYNEQFF. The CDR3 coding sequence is TGTGCCAGCAGGGGAGGGGGACTTAGCTCCTACAATGAGCAGTTCTTC.

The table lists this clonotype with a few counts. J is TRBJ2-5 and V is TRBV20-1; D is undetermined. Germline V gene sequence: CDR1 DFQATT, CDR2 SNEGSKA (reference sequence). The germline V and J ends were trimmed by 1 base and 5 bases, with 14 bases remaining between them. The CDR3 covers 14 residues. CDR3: CSARGGAIMETQYF. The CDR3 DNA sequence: TGCAGTGCTAGAGGAGGAGCAATTATGGAGACCCAGTACTTC.

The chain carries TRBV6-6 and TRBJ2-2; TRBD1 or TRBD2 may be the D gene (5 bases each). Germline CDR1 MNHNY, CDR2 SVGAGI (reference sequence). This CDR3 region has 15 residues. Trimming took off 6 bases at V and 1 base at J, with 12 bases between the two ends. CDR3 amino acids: CASSRDGLNTGELFF. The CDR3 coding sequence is TGTGCCAGCAGCAGGGACGGCCTGAACACCGGGGAGCTGTTTTTT.